The 27 T cell receptor beta chains below were found in one sample sequenced in a study of T cells after yellow fever vaccination. TCRdb recomputed calls from the 5' RACE reads with MiXCR, one row per CDR3 protein. The repertoire holds 320,000 or so distinct CDR3 sequences, with approximately 8% as singletons. Sequences were derived from PBMCs, sampled roughly 45 days after the first yellow fever vaccination. The source is a man between 18 and 29 years old who received the YFV17D yellow fever vaccine.

This sequence joins TRBV5-1 and TRBJ1-6; no clear D gene. Germline V gives CDR1 SGHRS, CDR2 YFSETQ. This CDR3 is built from 14 residues. V was cut by 4 bases and J by 10 bases, with 15 bases left in between. CDR3 region: CASSLGGVPSPLHF. CDR3 nucleotide sequence: TGCGCCAGCAGCCTGGGCGGGGTCCCCTCACCCCTCCACTTT.

This clonotype was observed a few times. The DNA of the CDR3 is TGTGCCAGCAGTGAACCCGGGTTGCTTGGGGGATTCTGGCGCTACACCTTC. Protein: CASSEPGLLGGFWRYTF. The rearrangement uses TRBV6-1 and TRBJ1-2, with D possibly matching TRBD1 (5 bases). Germline V gives CDR1 MNHNS, CDR2 SASEGT. V lost 2 bases and J lost 9, with 25 bases in between. The CDR3 contains 17 residues.

V usage is TRBV2 and J usage is TRBJ2-1, with 8 bases aligning to TRBD2. This CDR3 region has 16 residues. CDR1 is SNHLY and CDR2 is FYNNEI in the germline V gene. After removal of 8 bases from V and 2 bases from J, the junction contained 11 bases not matched to a gene. The CDR3 DNA is TGTGCCAGCGACGGGCCACGGGGGGGGACCTACAATGAGCAGTTCTTC. Translated: CASDGPRGGTYNEQFF.

CDR3 region: CASSLTDTASEQYV. Written as DNA, the CDR3 is TGTGCCAGCAGTTTAACCGATACGGCCTCCGAGCAGTACGTC. V gene TRBV28 combines with J gene TRBJ2-7; D gene uncertain. This CDR3 spans 14 amino acids. Trimming took 2 bases from V and 6 from J, leaving 14 bases between them. Germline loops: CDR1 MDHEN, CDR2 SYDVKM.

This clonotype was seen repeatedly, ten times or more. The rearrangement uses TRBV20-1 and TRBJ2-5; 10 nucleotides line up with TRBD2. From germline, CDR1 is DFQATT and CDR2 SNEGSKA (reference sequence). CDR3 size: 16 residues. Unmatched junction bases numbered 6, after V lost 0 bases and J lost 2 bases. The CDR3, as DNA: TGCAGTGCTAGAGACCCTAGCGGGGGATCTCAAGAGACCCAGTACTTC. This codes for CSARDPSGGSQETQYF.

This clonotype has only a few counts. The V gene is TRBV6-5, the J gene TRBJ1-5; D ambiguous. The CDR3 consists of 15 residues. Germline values: CDR1 MNHEY, CDR2 SVGAGI. Trimming shortened V by 4 bases and J by 0 bases, and 10 bases separated the two germline ends. CDR3 amino acids: CASSSQPYSNQPQHF. The CDR3 coding sequence is TGTGCCAGCAGTTCTCAGCCTTATAGCAATCAGCCCCAGCATTTT.

The chain couples TRBV20-1 to TRBJ1-2; D gene unclear. Germline V gene sequence: CDR1 DFQATT, CDR2 SNEGSKA (reference sequence). V shed 2 bases and J shed 3 bases, with 7 bases lying between them. The CDR3 runs 12 residues. CDR3 amino acids: CSARNNDYGYTF. CDR3 nucleotide sequence: TGCAGTGCTAGAAACAACGACTATGGCTACACCTTC.

This clonotype came up many times. The rearrangement joins TRBV12-3 or TRBV12-4 to TRBJ2-2; D not certain. Trimming stripped 8 bases from V and 6 bases from J, with 10 bases between. The CDR3 covers 12 residues. The CDR3 loop reads CASLSEPGELFF. The CDR3 DNA reads TGTGCCAGCTTATCCGAGCCCGGGGAGCTGTTTTTT.

The rearrangement links TRBV11-2 to TRBJ2-2, with 8 bases aligning to TRBD2. Germline trimming cut 5 bases from V and 2 bases from J; bases unmatched to any gene: 4. This CDR3 has 15 residues. Germline values: CDR1 SGHAT, CDR2 FQNNGV. In nucleotides, the CDR3 is TGTGCCAGCAGCCGCGGGGGGTATAACACCGGGGAGCTGTTTTTT. It yields the protein CASSRGGYNTGELFF.

This clonotype turned up a few times. V and J are TRBV27 and TRBJ2-1; 7 nucleotides line up with TRBD1. Germline loops: CDR1 MNHEY, CDR2 SMNVEV (reference sequence). The CDR3 length is 15 residues. After removal of 5 bases from V and 4 bases from J, the junction contained 8 bases not matched to a gene. The DNA of the CDR3 is TGTGCCAGCAGTCGCCTGGGACAGATATACAATGAGCAGTTCTTC. Translating it yields CASSRLGQIYNEQFF.

The chain is built from TRBV11-2 and TRBJ2-1, with a weak D call TRBD2 (5 bases). Germline loops: CDR1 SGHAT, CDR2 FQNNGV. Trimming removed 1 base at V and 0 bases at J, with 10 bases between. The CDR3 is made up of 16 amino acids. CDR3 in amino acids: CASSLVTGSSYNEQFF. CDR3 nucleotide sequence: TGTGCCAGCAGCTTAGTGACGGGGAGCTCCTACAATGAGCAGTTCTTC.

The chain combines TRBV7-2 with TRBJ2-5; 10 bases fit TRBD2. The CDR3 is made up of 16 amino acids. V shed 2 bases, J shed 5 bases, and the junction held 8 bases outside the gene matches. Looked up from germline, CDR1 is SGHTA and CDR2 is FQGNSA. CDR3 in amino acids: CASSLNSGGAEETQYF. CDR3 sequence (DNA): TGTGCCAGCAGCTTAAACAGCGGGGGGGCAGAGGAGACCCAGTACTTC.

The chain couples TRBV4-2 to TRBJ2-5; D gene uncertain. This CDR3 has 14 amino acids. Germline loops: CDR1 LGHNA, CDR2 YNFKEQ. The V and J ends lost 3 bases and 5 bases respectively, with 13 bases between them. In DNA form, the CDR3 reads TGTGCCAGCAGCCACCGGCCCGCCCGGGAGACCCAGTACTTC. Amino acids: CASSHRPARETQYF.

This clonotype has at least ten counts. In nucleotides, the CDR3 is TGTGCCAGCTCACCAGGGACTAGCGGGGCCTACAATGAGCAGTTCTTC. Protein sequence: CASSPGTSGAYNEQFF. The chain links TRBV18 to TRBJ2-1, with TRBD2 identical over 13 bases. The CDR3 extends over 16 amino acids. The V and J ends lost 2 bases and 2 bases, in that order; junction bases with no gene match: 0. Germline CDR1 KGHSH, CDR2 LQKENI.

The chain couples TRBV27 to TRBJ1-5; unclear D gene. The germline V gene has CDR1 MNHEY and CDR2 SMNVEV (reference sequence). The CDR3 loop spans 17 amino acids. With 2 bases removed from V and 1 base from J, the gap between germline ends came to 15 bases. The CDR3 spells CASSLGGTVVSNQPQHF. In nucleotides, the CDR3 is TGTGCCAGCAGTTTAGGCGGTACAGTGGTGAGCAATCAGCCCCAGCATTTT.

This rearrangement joins TRBV5-1 to TRBJ2-3; no definite D call. V was pared by 4 bases and J by 4 bases, with 16 bases between. The CDR3 covers 15 residues. Germline assignment: CDR1 SGHRS and CDR2 YFSETQ. CDR3 nucleotides: TGCGCCAGCAGCATGCAGCTACGACCCTCAGATACGCAGTATTTT. Translation: CASSMQLRPSDTQYF.

This clonotype was found a few times. CDR3 sequence: CASIDRTNTGELFF. CDR3 DNA: TGTGCCAGCATTGACAGAACGAACACCGGGGAGCTGTTTTTT. The chain carries TRBV12-3 or TRBV12-4 and TRBJ2-2; tentatively, D is TRBD1 (5 bases). The V gene lost 7 bases and the J gene lost 0 bases, with 9 bases spanning the gap. The CDR3 is 14 residues long.

This clonotype has just one count. Given a much more abundant clone one base away, this may be a read error. The CDR3 does not close with the conserved phenylalanine or tryptophan, likely indicating a read error. This chain connects TRBV5-1 to TRBJ2-1; the match to TRBD1 covers 8 bases. V shed 4 bases and J 6 bases; nucleotides not matched to a gene: 6. CDR1 is SGHRS, CDR2 YFSETQ, per germline. The CDR3 contains 14 residues. The DNA for the CDR3 is TGCGCCAGCAGCGGGACAGGTGGGGTCAATGAGCAGTTCTTA. Its protein product is CASSGTGGVNEQFL.

This clonotype was detected ten times or more. The J gene is TRBJ2-7, the V gene TRBV7-6; D may be TRBD2 (6 bases). The germline V gene encodes CDR1 SGHVS and CDR2 FNYEAQ. V was trimmed by 4 bases and J by 5 bases, leaving 15 bases between them. The CDR3 loop spans 14 amino acids. In DNA form, the CDR3 reads TGTGCCAGCAGCTCAGTTCGGGGGTACCACGAGCAGTACTTC. Translation gives CASSSVRGYHEQYF.

This chain links TRBV4-1 with TRBJ2-5; TRBD2 might be the D (6 bases). CDR3 length: 18 residues. The V gene lost 0 bases and the J gene lost 3 bases, with 20 bases spanning the gap. CDR1 MGHRA and CDR2 YSYEKL come from the germline V gene. CDR3 amino acids: CASSQDHRGGRGKETQYF. DNA for the CDR3: TGCGCCAGCAGCCAAGATCACAGAGGAGGCCGGGGGAAAGAGACCCAGTACTTC.

The CDR3 spells CASSATGARFLAKNIQYF. DNA of the CDR3: TGTGCCAGCAGCGCTACCGGGGCCCGGTTTCTAGCCAAAAACATTCAGTACTTC. V is TRBV11-2 and J is TRBJ2-4, with D possibly being TRBD1 or TRBD2 (5 bases each). This CDR3 has 18 amino acids. Germline CDR1 and CDR2: SGHAT and FQNNGV. V lost 5 bases to trimming and J lost 0 bases, with 20 bases between them. Looking up the rest from reference TRBV11-2 and TRBJ2-4 gives the full variable domain: EAGVAQSPRYKIIEKRQSVAFWCNPISGHATLYWYQQILGQGPKLLIQFQNNGVVDDSQLPKDRFSAERLKGVDSTLKIQPAKLEDSAVYLCASSATGARFLAKNIQYFGAGTRLSVL.

The chain carries TRBV6-1 and TRBJ1-4, with 7 bases fitting TRBD1. This CDR3 is 15 amino acids long. The germline gives CDR1 MNHNS, CDR2 SASEGT. V lost 8 bases to trimming and J lost 0 bases; unmatched junction nucleotides: 6. The CDR3 sequence: CASGTGDATNEKLFF. The CDR3 nucleotides are TGTGCCAGCGGTACAGGGGATGCAACTAATGAAAAACTGTTTTTT.

The CDR3 sequence is CASIPRALGNTEAFF. The CDR3 coding sequence is TGTGCCAGCATCCCTAGGGCCCTGGGGAACACTGAAGCTTTCTTT. The rearrangement links TRBV12-3 or TRBV12-4 to TRBJ1-1; D gene ambiguous. This CDR3 region has 15 residues. V was trimmed by 7 bases and J by 1 base, leaving 16 bases between them.

This clonotype has a handful of counts. For the CDR3, the DNA is TGCGCCAGCAGCCGGGGGGGACTAAATGAGCAGTTCTTC. Encoded protein: CASSRGGLNEQFF. The chain is built from TRBV4-1 and TRBJ2-1, with 7 bases matching TRBD2. J lost 7 bases, V lost 4 bases, and 4 bases had no gene match. CDR3 size: 13 residues. Germline-derived CDR1 and CDR2 are MGHRA and YSYEKL.

The V gene is TRBV9, the J gene TRBJ2-1; 8 nucleotides agree with TRBD1. Unmatched junction bases numbered 3, after V lost 4 bases and J lost 3 bases. The V gene's germline CDR1 is SGDLS and CDR2 YYNGEE. The CDR3 runs to 14 residues. CDR3 in DNA: TGTGCCAGCAGCTCGGGACAGGTCTACAATGAGCAGTTCTTC. It specifies CASSSGQVYNEQFF. The full variable domain, its missing parts supplied by reference TRBV9 and TRBJ2-1, is DSGVTQTPKHLITATGQRVTLRCSPRSGDLSVYWYQQSLDQGLQFLIQYYNGEERAKGNILERFSAQQFPDLHSELNLSSLELGDSALYFCASSSGQVYNEQFFGPGTRLTVL.

The rearrangement links TRBV5-1 to TRBJ2-5, with D perhaps assigned TRBD1 or TRBD2 (6 bases each). The V end lost 2 bases, the J end lost 2 bases, and 13 bases lay between the germline ends. CDR1 is SGHRS, CDR2 YFSETQ, per germline. The CDR3 has 15 residues. The CDR3 bases are TGCGCCAGCAGCTTAGGTAGGGGGGTTCAAGAGACCCAGTACTTC. It yields the protein CASSLGRGVQETQYF.

The rearrangement joins TRBV7-9 to TRBJ2-7; D call uncertain. This CDR3 is 14 amino acids long. V dropped 0 bases and J dropped 3 bases, with 9 bases sitting between them. Germline CDR1 is SEHNR and CDR2 is FQNEAQ (reference sequence). CDR3 sequence (DNA): TGTGCCAGCAGCTTAGCGGCAGCCAACTACGAGCAGTACTTC. Its protein product is CASSLAAANYEQYF.